The present T cell receptor (beta chain) was sequenced within a study of cytomegalovirus exposure and HLA in healthy donors. Study-level results: Most TCR beta V segments were productive about 87% or about 30% of the time in an earlier analysis. Presence/absence analyses rested on an assumption that sequencing depth was roughly uniform across donors.

This clone occurred once. The antigen is unknown. The primer mix had 60 Vbeta and 13 Jbeta primers. TCRdb's table, derived via immunoSEQ multiplex PCR, lists solely in-frame clones and lacks some. In the table there are some 170,000 clones, approximately 75% of which are singletons. When sampled, the donors appeared nominally healthy, though they likely had unrecorded immune exposures. The CDR3 loop spans 15 amino acids. V was clipped by 4 bases and J by 7 bases, with 20 bases between them. CDR1 is SGHNT and CDR2 is YYREEE in the germline V gene (reference sequence). Sequencing input: PBMCs. V is TRBV5-4 and J is TRBJ1-2, with TRBD1 as a possible D gene (5 bases). The TCR was taken from a woman in her late teens or twenties in good health and CMV-seronegative. The CDR3 sequence: CASSQEFTGGTGYTF. In DNA, the CDR3 is TGTGCCAGCAGCCAAGAGTTTACGGGAGGGACTGGCTACACCTTC.